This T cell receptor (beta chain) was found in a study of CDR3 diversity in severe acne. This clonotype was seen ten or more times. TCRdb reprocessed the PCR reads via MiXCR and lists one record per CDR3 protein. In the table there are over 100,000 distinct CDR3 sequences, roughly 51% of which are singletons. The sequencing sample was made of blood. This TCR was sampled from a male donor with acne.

The CDR3 nucleotides read TGTGCCAGCAGTGACCAAGGGACCGCCTCCTACAATGAGCAGTTCTTC. This encodes CASSDQGTASYNEQFF. The V gene is TRBV28, the J gene TRBJ2-1; D could derive from TRBD1 or TRBD2 (5 bases each). This CDR3 has 16 residues. V was cut by 5 bases and J by 0 bases, with 14 bases left in between. Germline CDR1 reads MDHEN; CDR2 reads SYDVKM.